These 9 T cell receptor beta chains came from one sample sequenced in a study of Graves' ophthalmopathy and Graves' hyperthyroidism (dated by TCRdb to the late 2010s). For sequencing, an Illumina HiSeq 2000 was employed. For repertoire sequencing, the TCR beta CDR3 regions were amplified from RNA transcripts. A first-round RT-PCR used HTBI primers with the Qiagen OneStep RT-PCR kit, followed by a second-round multiplex PCR, size selection and purification. Starting from the raw public reads, TCRdb applied fastp trimming at Q25, assembled clones with MiXCR and retained in-frame beta chains. CDR3 protein duplicates are merged, each entry listing the most common genes and DNA. The sample table contains about 740,000 distinct CDR3 sequences; only one count was recorded for 40% of them. 40% to 55% of the sample lies in the top ten. The sample taken for sequencing was peripheral blood. The receptors shown here come from an adult man with Graves' ophthalmopathy.

This clonotype was observed a single time. The J gene is TRBJ1-6, the V gene TRBV14; 7 bases fit TRBD1. The CDR3 length is 18 residues. The V gene's germline CDR1 is SGHDN and CDR2 FVKESK. V was pared by 2 bases and J by 7 bases, with 14 bases of the junction left unmatched. CDR3 loop: CASSQHSWRDRSNSPLHF. CDR3 DNA: TGTGCCAGCAGCCAACACAGTTGGCGGGACAGATCAAATTCACCCCTCCACTTT.

This clonotype was seen repeatedly, ten times or more. Here the CDR3 DNA reads TGTGCCAGCAGCTTAGGGGCCGAGACCCAGTACTTC. Its translation: CASSLGAETQYF. The J gene is TRBJ2-5, the V gene TRBV7-9; no clear D. The V gene lost 1 base and the J gene lost 5 bases, with 5 bases spanning the gap. The CDR3 consists of 12 residues. Germline V gene sequence: CDR1 SEHNR, CDR2 FQNEAQ (reference sequence).

Comment on this clonotype: This may stem from a read error, because a much larger clone lies one nucleotide away. The chain employs TRBV9 and TRBJ2-2; the D gene is possibly TRBD2 (6 bases). The CDR3 length is 15 residues. Per germline, CDR1 SGDLS and CDR2 YYNGEE. The CDR3 loop is CASSRDPTNTGGLFF. CDR3 nucleotide sequence: TGTGCCAGTAGCAGGGACCCCACGAACACCGGGGGGCTGTTTTTT.

This clonotype was counted only a few times. This chain connects TRBV6-6 to TRBJ1-1, with unresolved D. Germline V gene lookup returns CDR1 MNHNY and CDR2 SVGAGI (reference sequence). This CDR3 comprises 13 residues. The V end was cut by 4 bases, the J end by 3 bases, with 9 bases between. The CDR3 spells CASSWVVDTEAFF. CDR3 DNA sequence: TGTGCCAGCAGTTGGGTGGTGGACACTGAAGCTTTCTTT.

The chain employs TRBV9 and TRBJ1-2, with D perhaps TRBD1 (5 bases). CDR3 length: 12 amino acids. CDR1 is SGDLS and CDR2 is YYNGEE in the germline V gene. The V and J ends lost 10 bases and 4 bases respectively, with 14 bases between them. The CDR3 sequence: CAWSTRAYGYTF. For the CDR3, the DNA is TGTGCCTGGAGTACCAGGGCCTATGGCTACACCTTC.

This clonotype was seen a few times. V gene TRBV3-1 combines with J gene TRBJ1-2; D gene uncertain. CDR1 and CDR2 from the germline V gene are LGHDT and YNNKEL (reference sequence). Trimming left V 2 bases short and J 6 bases short, with 10 bases between. The CDR3 sequence is 13 residues long. In DNA, the CDR3 is TGTGCCAGCAGCCAAAGCAGTTTGAATGGCTACACCTTC. It yields the protein CASSQSSLNGYTF. Drawing the rest from reference TRBV3-1 and TRBJ1-2, the complete variable domain is DTAVSQTPKYLVTQMGNDKSIKCEQNLGHDTMYWYKQDSKKFLKIMFSYNNKELIINETVPNRFSPKSPDKAHLNLHINSLELGDSAVYFCASSQSSLNGYTFGSGTRLTVV.

The chain carries TRBV7-3 and TRBJ2-5, with D possibly matching TRBD1 (6 bases). Trimming took off 6 bases at V and 5 bases at J, with 16 bases between the two ends. CDR1 is SGHTA, CDR2 FQGTGA, per germline. The CDR3 runs 14 residues. This CDR3 reads CASRGPDRLETQYF. As DNA, the CDR3 is TGTGCCAGCAGGGGCCCCGACAGGTTGGAGACCCAGTACTTC.

Details on this clonotype: At one of its ends the junction is not consistent with the germline gene, which may arise from a read error. The chain recombines TRBV7-9 with TRBJ1-2, with D possibly matching TRBD1 (5 bases). This CDR3 is 12 amino acids long. Germline lookup yields CDR1 SEHNR and CDR2 FQNEAQ (reference sequence). The CDR3 sequence: CASSLGPGGSAF. CDR3 nucleotide sequence: TGTGCCAGCAGCTTAGGCCCGGGGGGTAGCGCCTTC.

This chain links TRBV6-6 with TRBJ2-7; D is ambiguous. The CDR3 is 15 amino acids. Germline V CDR1 and CDR2: MNHNY, SVGAGI (reference sequence). Trimming pared 6 bases from V and 3 bases from J, leaving 18 bases between. The DNA of the CDR3 is TGTGCCAGCAGCCCCGCTCACACCACCTACTACGAGCAGTACTTC. Translating it yields CASSPAHTTYYEQYF.